This record looks at one T cell receptor beta chain sequence and its context. The data were taken from a study of Ad26.COV2.S vaccination and SARS-CoV-2 variants. Study-wide context: Donor joined the COV1001 Ad26.COV2.S trial arm.

The treatment is: about 20 received Ad26.COV2.S at low or high dose, single or two shots; several received placebo; per-sample allocation not given. Samples were taken on day 63 after the first vaccine or placebo injection. Profiled with immunoSEQ multiplex PCR; TCRdb holds only in-frame clones, not every one. This sample has about 350,000 clones, with roughly 90% found just once. The CDR3 extends over 13 amino acids. Trimming stripped 2 bases from V and 6 bases from J, with 10 bases between. Per germline, CDR1 MNHEY and CDR2 SVGEGT. The TCR was taken from a person aged 18-65 years who received the Ad26.COV2.S COVID-19 vaccine or a placebo. This sequence joins TRBV6-2 or TRBV6-3 and TRBJ1-2; no firm D call. The source material was peripheral blood, sampled in a trial of Ad26.COV2.S vaccine versus placebo. The CDR3 protein is CASSYEGLDGYTF. For the CDR3, the DNA is TGTGCCAGCAGTTACGAGGGTTTGGATGGCTACACCTTC.